This note documents a single TCR beta chain sequence. The data derive from a study of blood T cell repertoires in COVID-19. Turning to the study itself: The United States, Italy and Spain supplied acute and convalescent COVID-19 samples.

The CDR3 is made up of 16 amino acids. Germline assignment: CDR1 LNHDA and CDR2 SQIVND (reference sequence). The V gene end was trimmed by 4 bases and the J gene end by 4 bases; junction bases not matched to a gene: 7. Study processing details: For nucleated cells, counts were estimated from reference gene primer amplification. Sequencing used immunoSEQ multiplex PCR; TCRdb keeps in-frame clones, though not all of them. The V and J calls and clone size were taken over from that table, and D and trimming were inferred from the DNA. The table lists around 140,000 clones, over 70% of them singletons. The chain is built from TRBV19 and TRBJ2-2; TRBD1 agrees at 9 bases. The sequencing input was peripheral blood. The receptor comes from an elderly man with acute or convalescent COVID-19. CDR3 sequence (DNA): TGTGCCAGTAGTACCCCACAGGGGGCGCGCACCGGGGAGCTGTTTTTT. It specifies CASSTPQGARTGELFF.